This note documents a single T cell receptor (beta chain) sequence. Its specificity is unknown. In the PCR, 60 Vbeta and 13 Jbeta primers were used. This table comes from immunoSEQ multiplex PCR, and its TCRdb copy is limited to in-frame clones, with some not included. Found here are about 140,000 clones; the top ten clones hold 2.2%. This entry belongs to a study of cytomegalovirus exposure and HLA in healthy donors. Study background: Among the approximately 410 genotyped donors, about 81% were placed in the Caucasian-associated ancestry cluster. Study-wide points: In vitro experiments confirmed that a few CMV-associated chains were specific for CMV antigens. It was reported that the classifier diagnosed cytomegalovirus status with high specificity and sensitivity in both the original and validation cohorts.

Sequencing used PBMCs. The source of this sequence is a woman younger than 35 in good health and CMV-seronegative.

CDR3 in DNA: TGTGCCAGCAGACCCGGGACTATATCCACCGGGGAGCTGTTTTTT. Its translation is CASRPGTISTGELFF. The V and J genes are TRBV28 and TRBJ2-2; 7 bases are shared with TRBD2. The CDR3 has 15 residues. V lost 6 bases to trimming and J lost 4 bases; unmatched junction nucleotides: 8. Germline-derived CDR1 and CDR2 are MDHEN and SYDVKM.